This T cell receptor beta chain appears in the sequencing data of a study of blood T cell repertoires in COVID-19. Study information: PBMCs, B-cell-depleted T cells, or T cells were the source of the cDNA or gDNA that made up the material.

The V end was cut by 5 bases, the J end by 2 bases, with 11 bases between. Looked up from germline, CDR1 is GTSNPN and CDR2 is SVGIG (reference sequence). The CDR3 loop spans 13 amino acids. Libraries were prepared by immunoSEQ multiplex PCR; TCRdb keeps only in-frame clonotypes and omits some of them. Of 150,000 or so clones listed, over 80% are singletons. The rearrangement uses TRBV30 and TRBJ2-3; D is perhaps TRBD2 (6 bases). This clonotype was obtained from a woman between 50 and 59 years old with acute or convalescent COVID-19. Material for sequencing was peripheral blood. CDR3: CAWDGGFTDTQYF. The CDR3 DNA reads TGTGCCTGGGACGGGGGATTCACAGATACGCAGTATTTT.